This TCR beta chain emerged from a study of blood T cell repertoires in COVID-19. Whole-study context: Samples of COVID-19 (acute and convalescent) were obtained from the United States, Italy and Spain.

Profiling relied on immunoSEQ multiplex PCR, and the TCRdb table lists in-frame clones only, not all of them. Of tens of thousands of clones listed, nearly 95% are singletons. In germline, CDR1 is MGHRA, CDR2 YSYEKL. The length of the CDR3 is 15 residues. With V trimmed by 2 bases and J by 5 bases, 5 bases remained unmatched. Sequences were obtained from peripheral blood. This receptor was identified in a man aged 45 to 65 with active COVID-19. The chain is built from TRBV4-1 and TRBJ2-1, with 8 bases identical to TRBD1. The CDR3 nucleotides are TGCGCCAGCAGCCAAACAGGGGGTGGTAACAATGAGCAGTTCTTC. Its translation is CASSQTGGGNNEQFF.